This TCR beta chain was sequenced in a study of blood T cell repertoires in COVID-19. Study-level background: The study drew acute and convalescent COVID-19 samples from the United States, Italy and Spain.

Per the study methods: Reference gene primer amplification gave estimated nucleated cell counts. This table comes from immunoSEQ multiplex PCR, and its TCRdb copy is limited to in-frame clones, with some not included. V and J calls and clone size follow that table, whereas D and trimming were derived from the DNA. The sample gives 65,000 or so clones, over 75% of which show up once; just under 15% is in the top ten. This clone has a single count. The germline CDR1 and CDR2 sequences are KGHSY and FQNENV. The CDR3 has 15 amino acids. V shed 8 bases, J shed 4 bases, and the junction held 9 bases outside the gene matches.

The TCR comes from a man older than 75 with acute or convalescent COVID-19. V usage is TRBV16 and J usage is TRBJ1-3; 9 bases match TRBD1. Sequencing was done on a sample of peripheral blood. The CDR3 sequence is CASAADRGYGNTIYF. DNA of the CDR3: TGTGCCAGCGCCGCGGACAGGGGTTACGGAAACACCATATATTTT.